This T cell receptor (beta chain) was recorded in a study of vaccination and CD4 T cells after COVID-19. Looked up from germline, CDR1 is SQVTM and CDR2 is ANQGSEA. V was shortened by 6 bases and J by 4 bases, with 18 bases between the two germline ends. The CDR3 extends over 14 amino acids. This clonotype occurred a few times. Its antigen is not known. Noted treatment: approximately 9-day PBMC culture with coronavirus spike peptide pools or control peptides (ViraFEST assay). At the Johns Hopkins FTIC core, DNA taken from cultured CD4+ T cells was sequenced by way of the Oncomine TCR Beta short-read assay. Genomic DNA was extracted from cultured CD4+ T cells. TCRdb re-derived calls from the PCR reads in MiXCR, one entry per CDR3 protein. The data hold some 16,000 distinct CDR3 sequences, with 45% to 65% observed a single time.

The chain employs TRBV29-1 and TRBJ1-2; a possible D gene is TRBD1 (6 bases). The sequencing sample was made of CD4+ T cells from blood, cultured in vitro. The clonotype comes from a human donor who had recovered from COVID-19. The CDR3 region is CSVGPGDKVYGYTF. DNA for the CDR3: TGCAGCGTCGGACCAGGGGACAAGGTCTATGGCTACACCTTC.